Below, 22 T cell receptor beta chains from the same sample are listed, as sequenced in a study of cytomegalovirus exposure and HLA in healthy donors. The PCR made use of 60 Vbeta and 13 Jbeta primers. The protocol was immunoSEQ multiplex PCR, while the TCRdb copy is restricted to in-frame clones and leaves out a portion. The table lists 85,000 to 130,000 clones, more than 60% of them singletons. The sequenced material came from PBMCs. All receptors derive from a woman aged 50 to 60 in good health and CMV-seropositive.

This clone was counted a few times. The chain employs TRBV4-2 and TRBJ1-5; 7 bases are shared with TRBD1. This CDR3 contains 16 residues. CDR1 and CDR2 (germline): LGHNA, YNFKEQ. The ends lost 0 bases at V and 11 bases at J; junction bases unmatched: 13. The CDR3 DNA reads TGTGCCAGCAGCCAAGATTCGGGGACAGCTAGCGGGGCCCAGCATTTT. It encodes CASSQDSGTASGAQHF.

The chain joins TRBV5-1 to TRBJ2-5; 10 bases agree with TRBD2. Germline V gives CDR1 SGHRS, CDR2 YFSETQ. J lost 2 bases, V lost 3 bases, and 4 bases had no gene match. CDR3 size: 15 residues. CDR3 sequence: CASSYSGGPQETQYF. The CDR3 DNA follows: TGCGCCAGCAGCTATAGCGGGGGGCCTCAAGAGACCCAGTACTTC.

This sequence joins TRBV29-1 and TRBJ2-5, with D possibly TRBD1 on 6 matching bases. The CDR3 has 15 amino acids. Trimming left V 5 bases short and J 4 bases short, with 20 bases between. The germline V gene has CDR1 SQVTM and CDR2 ANQGSEA. CDR3 in amino acids: CSVTISTGIGETQYF. CDR3 bases: TGCAGCGTTACTATTTCCACAGGGATCGGAGAGACCCAGTACTTC.

The rearrangement joins TRBV14 to TRBJ2-5, with 8 positions matching TRBD1. V lost 3 bases and J lost 5; bases outside the gene matches: 5. CDR3 length equals 14 residues. Per germline, CDR1 SGHDN and CDR2 FVKESK. The CDR3 sequence: CASSHLDRDETQYF. CDR3 bases: TGTGCCAGCAGCCACCTGGACAGGGATGAGACCCAGTACTTC. Together with reference TRBV14 and TRBJ2-5, the CDR3 gives the full variable domain: EAGVTQFPSHSVIEKGQTVTLRCDPISGHDNLYWYRRVMGKEIKFLLHFVKESKQDESGMPNNRFLAERTGGTYSTLKVQPAELEDSGVYFCASSHLDRDETQYFGPGTRLLVL.

The chain has TRBV5-6 and TRBJ2-2, with D possibly being TRBD1 (5 bases). This CDR3 region has 17 residues. In germline, CDR1 is SGHDT, CDR2 YYEEEE. Trimming shortened V by 0 bases and J by 7 bases, and 19 bases separated the two germline ends. CDR3: CASSLVRSGRFVGELFF. Written as DNA, the CDR3 is TGTGCCAGCAGCTTGGTCCGGTCAGGGCGGTTCGTCGGGGAGCTGTTTTTT.

The rearrangement links TRBV18 to TRBJ1-6; 7 bases map to TRBD1. Germline CDR1 reads KGHSH; CDR2 reads LQKENI. This CDR3 has 22 amino acids. V lost 3 bases to trimming and J lost 0 bases; unmatched junction nucleotides: 20. Written as DNA, the CDR3 is TGTGCCAGCTCACCCAGCCCGGGGGACAGCCAGGGCGAGAGCTCCTATAATTCACCCCTCCACTTT. This translates into CASSPSPGDSQGESSYNSPLHF.

This clone came up a few times. The junction departs from germline at one end; a sequencing error may be responsible. The DNA of the CDR3 is TGTTCCAGCAGCCCCCCAGCGCGCATGGTATCGGGAGAGACCCAGTACTTC. This sequence encodes CSSSPPARMVSGETQYF. V usage is TRBV7-9 and J usage is TRBJ2-5; D uncertain. CDR3 length: 17 amino acids. Germline V gene data show CDR1 as SEHNR and CDR2 as FQNEAQ (reference sequence). The full variable domain, completed using reference TRBV7-9 and TRBJ2-5, is DTGVSQNPRHKITKRGQNVTFRCDPISEHNRLYWYRQTLGQGPEFLTYFQNEAQLEKSRLLSDRFSAERPKGSFSTLEIQRTEQGDSAMYLCSSSPPARMVSGETQYFGPGTRLLVL.

The chain is built from TRBV4-1 and TRBJ2-7; weak D call: TRBD1 (6 bases). This CDR3 has 16 amino acids. Germline values: CDR1 MGHRA, CDR2 YSYEKL. Trimming took off 3 bases at V and 5 bases at J, with 20 bases between the two ends. CDR3 DNA: TGCGCCAGCAGCCACCCAAAGAGTGGGACACGGGACGAGCAGTACTTC. This codes for CASSHPKSGTRDEQYF.

The V and J genes are TRBV19 and TRBJ1-5, with 7 bases fitting TRBD1. CDR3 length: 12 residues. Germline lookup yields CDR1 LNHDA and CDR2 SQIVND (reference sequence). J gave up 6 bases and V 9 bases, and 5 bases lay outside the gene matches. The DNA of the CDR3 is TGTGCCAGCCGACAGGGCCGTCAGCCCCAGCATTTT. Its translation is CASRQGRQPQHF.

This sequence joins TRBV15 and TRBJ2-7; 8 nucleotides match TRBD1. The germline CDR1 and CDR2 sequences are LNHNV and YYDKDF (reference sequence). CDR3 length: 15 amino acids. J gave up 3 bases and V 0 bases, and 4 bases lay outside the gene matches. CDR3 bases: TGTGCCACCAGCAGAGATCGAGGGACAGGCTACGAGCAGTACTTC. Encoded protein: CATSRDRGTGYEQYF.

The J gene is TRBJ2-3, the V gene TRBV27; 7 bases match TRBD2. The junction had 3 bases not matched to a gene; V was cut back by 1 base and J by 2 bases. In germline, CDR1 is MNHEY, CDR2 SMNVEV (reference sequence). The CDR3 spans 15 residues. Written as DNA, the CDR3 is TGTGCCAGCAGTTTATGGCTAGCGGCCACAGATACGCAGTATTTT. Translated, it gives CASSLWLAATDTQYF.

As regards this clone: The junction departs from the called germline gene at one end, perhaps through a read error. CDR3 sequence: CSSSLVLTGELFF. The CDR3 nucleotides are TGTTCCAGCAGCTTAGTACTCACCGGGGAGCTGTTTTTT. The chain combines TRBV7-9 with TRBJ2-2; D uncertain. Germline V gives CDR1 SEHNR, CDR2 FQNEAQ (reference sequence). This CDR3 is 13 amino acids long.

In this sample, this clone turned up once. The junction differs from germline at one of its ends, possibly a read error. The chain uses TRBV7-9 and TRBJ1-5, with 7 bases identical to TRBD1. The CDR3 is 14 amino acids. Germline values: CDR1 SEHNR, CDR2 FQNEAQ (reference sequence). CDR3 in DNA: TGTTCCAGCAGCCCTACAGGGGACAATCTGCCCCAGCATTTT. This sequence encodes CSSSPTGDNLPQHF. The full variable domain, with the rest looked up from reference TRBV7-9 and TRBJ1-5, is DTGVSQNPRHKITKRGQNVTFRCDPISEHNRLYWYRQTLGQGPEFLTYFQNEAQLEKSRLLSDRFSAERPKGSFSTLEIQRTEQGDSAMYLCSSSPTGDNLPQHFGDGTRLSIL.

With regard to this clone: Distinct nucleotide sequences in the sample also encode this CDR3. The chain is built from TRBV28 and TRBJ1-2, with TRBD1 matching over 7 bases. J lost 6 bases, V lost 6 bases, and 7 bases had no gene match. Germline V gene lookup returns CDR1 MDHEN and CDR2 SYDVKM. CDR3 length equals 13 residues. In DNA form, the CDR3 reads TGTGCCAGCAGATCCACAGGGGAGGATGGCTACACCTTC. Protein product: CASRSTGEDGYTF.

This clone came up once. The genes are TRBV7-8 and TRBJ1-1; 7 nucleotides line up with TRBD1. The germline gives CDR1 SGHVS, CDR2 FQNEAQ. V was pared by 4 bases and J by 11 bases, with 7 bases of the junction left unmatched. The CDR3 sequence is 12 residues long. CDR3 region: CASSYRTGRAFF. Here the CDR3 DNA reads TGTGCCAGCAGCTATCGGACAGGTAGGGCTTTCTTT.

V and J are TRBV7-9 and TRBJ2-7; perhaps TRBD1 as D (5 bases). This CDR3 is 14 amino acids long. CDR1 is SEHNR, CDR2 FQNEAQ, per germline (reference sequence). Trimming removed 1 base at V and 6 bases at J, with 13 bases between. CDR3 in amino acids: CASSLEGIRGEQYF. For the CDR3, the DNA is TGTGCCAGCAGCTTAGAGGGGATTAGGGGCGAGCAGTACTTC.

Only a few counts were recorded for this clone. The V gene is TRBV19, the J gene TRBJ1-3; D might be TRBD1 (6 bases). The V end was cut by 11 bases, the J end by 8 bases, with 13 bases between. The CDR3 loop spans 11 amino acids. The germline CDR1 and CDR2 sequences are LNHDA and SQIVND (reference sequence). DNA for the CDR3: TGTGCCGGGAACAGGGACGACACCATATATTTT. This codes for CAGNRDDTIYF.

V usage is TRBV7-2 and J usage is TRBJ1-2; D is undetermined. The germline V and J ends were trimmed by 0 bases and 4 bases, with 15 bases remaining between them. This CDR3 is built from 16 residues. The V gene's germline CDR1 is SGHTA and CDR2 FQGNSA. The CDR3 sequence is CASSLASRRVGYGYTF. CDR3 nucleotide sequence: TGTGCCAGCAGCTTAGCGTCCCGGCGGGTGGGCTATGGCTACACCTTC.

The table lists this clone with a few counts. In the same sample, other DNA sequences code for this CDR3. The rearrangement joins TRBV5-1 to TRBJ2-3; TRBD2 matches 8 bases. In germline, CDR1 is SGHRS, CDR2 YFSETQ. The trim removed 0 bases at V and 6 bases at J, leaving 3 bases unmatched. The CDR3 has 14 amino acids. In DNA, the CDR3 is TGCGCCAGCAGCTTGGCGGGGGGGCTCGATACGCAGTATTTT. Its translation is CASSLAGGLDTQYF. The complete variable domain, with remaining parts taken from reference TRBV5-1 and TRBJ2-3, reads KAGVTQTPRYLIKTRGQQVTLSCSPISGHRSVSWYQQTPGQGLQFLFEYFSETQRNKGNFPGRFSGRQFSNSRSEMNVSTLELGDSALYLCASSLAGGLDTQYFGPGTRLTVL.

The chain is built from TRBV7-9 and TRBJ2-7, with TRBD1 as a possible D gene (6 bases). V lost 1 base and J lost 0, with 16 bases in between. This CDR3 region has 17 residues. Germline-derived CDR1 and CDR2 are SEHNR and FQNEAQ (reference sequence). CDR3 nucleotide sequence: TGTGCCAGCAGCTTAGTTGGGGGCCACCTCGACTCCTACGAGCAGTACTTC. It codes for CASSLVGGHLDSYEQYF. Variable domain in full (rest from reference TRBV7-9 and TRBJ2-7): DTGVSQNPRHKITKRGQNVTFRCDPISEHNRLYWYRQTLGQGPEFLTYFQNEAQLEKSRLLSDRFSAERPKGSFSTLEIQRTEQGDSAMYLCASSLVGGHLDSYEQYFGPGTRLTVT.

This chain joins TRBV30 and TRBJ2-5; D not resolved. Germline V CDR1 and CDR2: GTSNPN, SVGIG (reference sequence). The CDR3 has 14 residues. Between the trimmed V and J ends, which lost 0 bases and 5 bases, there was a span of 13 bases. In DNA form, the CDR3 reads TGTGCCTGGAGTGTTGGCGGATCAATGGAGACCCAGTACTTC. Amino acids: CAWSVGGSMETQYF.

V is TRBV5-1 and J is TRBJ1-2, with D perhaps matching TRBD1 (6 bases). The CDR3 sequence is 15 residues long. Trimming shortened V by 0 bases and J by 1 base, and 10 bases separated the two germline ends. CDR1 SGHRS and CDR2 YFSETQ come from the germline V gene. The CDR3 DNA reads as TGCGCCAGCAGCTTGGTGCCAGGGGATAACTATGGCTACACCTTC. Translation: CASSLVPGDNYGYTF.